This T cell receptor (beta chain) was identified in a study of CD8+CD57+ T cells in acquired aplastic anemia. As for the study in general: Recorded DNA amounts for sorted CD4+ and CD8+ cells had an average of approximately 3 ug. Study conclusions and caveats: Comparison of patients with controls identified about 27 shared CD8+ CDR3 sequences.

Concerning this clonotype itself: Its target is unknown.

Previously, flow cytometry had revealed CD8+CD57+ cell expansion in the patients chosen for sequencing. The patients, all of them, had severe acquired aplastic anemia. Patient blood was sampled before any therapy had been received. Genomic DNA was employed as the template in profiling TCR beta VDJ and CDR3. MiXCR was run by TCRdb on the reads, yielding one entry per CDR3 protein. The data show 200,000 to 300,000 distinct CDR3 sequences, approximately 80% seen once. V dropped 1 base and J dropped 12 bases, with 21 bases sitting between them. The germline CDR1 and CDR2 sequences are SEHNR and FQNEAQ (reference sequence). CDR3 size: 15 residues.

The rearrangement joins TRBV7-9 to TRBJ1-1; D remains ambiguous. Sequences were obtained from sorted CD4+, CD8+, or CD8+CD57+ T cells (not recorded which) from PBMCs. This TCR derives from a human donor with aplastic anemia. The CDR3 DNA follows: TGTGCCAGCAGCTTAGAGCGAAGACCCAACACTCAATCTTTCTTT. This gives the protein CASSLERRPNTQSFF.